This T cell receptor beta chain was sequenced in a study of CD8 T cells in ankylosing spondylitis. Study-wide results and limits: Clones linked to disease, bearing a CD8+ phenotype, were relatively rare in peripheral blood. Prior literature has documented some motif variants in synovial fluid and blood from reactive arthritis. The clones that were linked to disease were reported to be significantly enriched in matched synovial fluid samples from ankylosing spondylitis patients.

Quantitative 5'-RACE with molecular barcodes generated TCR beta libraries. MiXCR was run by TCRdb on the 5' RACE reads, yielding one entry per CDR3 protein. Counted here are some 250,000 distinct CDR3 sequences, over 8.5% occurring once; the ten biggest clones make up about 6.8%. As concerns this clonotype: The antigen remains undetermined.

The CDR3 extends over 14 amino acids. V was clipped by 4 bases and J by 0 bases, with 13 bases between them. In germline, CDR1 is SQVTM, CDR2 ANQGSEA. The chain carries TRBV29-1 and TRBJ2-7, with D tentatively TRBD1 (6 bases). The clonotype comes from a male donor with ankylosing spondylitis or in good health (not recorded which). The sequenced sample consisted of blood, either unsorted or a sorted T cell fraction (not recorded which). CDR3 in amino acids: CSVGWDTLSYEQYF. The CDR3 region has the DNA TGCAGCGTTGGATGGGACACACTCTCCTACGAGCAGTACTTC.